This TCR beta chain was recorded in a study of shared clonotypes between healthy human individuals. This CDR3 contains 13 residues. Trimming shortened V by 3 bases and J by 5 bases, and 8 bases separated the two germline ends. Per the germline V gene, CDR1 is SGHNT and CDR2 is YENEEA. Researchers divided each subset's genomic DNA evenly across several immunoSEQ plates. As processed by the authors: Filtering was not the same, since immunoSEQ gave junction-only sequences without quality scores. TCRdb keeps only in-frame clones here, not all; method: immunoSEQ multiplex PCR. That table supplies the V and J calls and clone size; D and trimming were determined from the DNA. The sample has about 2.2 million clones; just under 95% are singletons. As to this clone: Its specificity is unknown. At the DNA level, this CDR3 is encoded by other sequences in the same sample as well.

General study points: Sampling covered nothing but blood. Tissue TCR repertoires likely differ from those found in blood. A few donors had around 5.5% of their naive CD4 clonotypes in common.

Naive CD8 populations comprised CD45RO-negative cells positively selected for CCR7, excluding terminally differentiated effector memory CD45RA+ cells. This TCR was sampled from a man between 18 and 29 years old in good health. Some clones in this sample may be carry-over from other donors' samples. Source material: naive CD8+ T cells from PBMCs. This chain connects TRBV11-3 to TRBJ2-1; D remains unclear. This chain's CDR3 is CASSFRLDNEQFF. The CDR3 nucleotides are TGTGCCAGCAGCTTTCGGTTGGACAATGAGCAGTTCTTC.